Sequencing of this T cell receptor (beta chain) was carried out in a study of cytomegalovirus exposure and HLA in healthy donors. Study conclusions and caveats: Most TCR sequences showed up rarely, but some public TCRs showed up in many donors.

The study ran its PCR with 60 Vbeta and 13 Jbeta primers. Clones were sequenced by immunoSEQ multiplex PCR, and TCRdb holds only the in-frame ones, with some missing. The sample includes roughly 150,000 clones, approximately 80% of them seen just once. Germline V gene sequence: CDR1 MNHEY, CDR2 SVGAGI. This CDR3 is built from 15 residues. V was pared by 4 bases and J by 4 bases, with 16 bases between. This clone is a singleton in its sample. Its antigen is not known. The clonotype was recovered from a woman in her forties in good health and CMV-seronegative. The rearrangement joins TRBV6-5 to TRBJ1-2; D gene unclear. The sequencing input was PBMCs. In DNA form, the CDR3 reads TGTGCCAGCAGTTCCCCCCCTCCCGGGGTCTATGGCTACACCTTC. This codes for CASSSPPPGVYGYTF.